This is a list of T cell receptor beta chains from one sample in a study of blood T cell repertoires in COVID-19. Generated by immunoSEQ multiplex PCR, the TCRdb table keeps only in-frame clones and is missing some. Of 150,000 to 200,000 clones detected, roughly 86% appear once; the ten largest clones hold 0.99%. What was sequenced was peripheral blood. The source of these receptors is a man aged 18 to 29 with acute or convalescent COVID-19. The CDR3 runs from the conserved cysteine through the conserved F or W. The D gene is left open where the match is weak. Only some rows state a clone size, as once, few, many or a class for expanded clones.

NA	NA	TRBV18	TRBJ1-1	CASSPRPGVNEHTEAFF	TGTGCCAGCTCACCACGACCAGGGGTGAATGAGCACACTGAAGCTTTCTTT
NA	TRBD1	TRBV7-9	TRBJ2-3	CASSLELTGSTDTQYF	TGTGCCAGCAGCTTAGAGTTGACAGGGAGCACAGATACGCAGTATTTT
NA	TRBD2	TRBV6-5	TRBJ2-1	CASSHTSGTYNEQFF	TGTGCCAGCAGCCACACTAGCGGGACCTACAATGAGCAGTTCTTC
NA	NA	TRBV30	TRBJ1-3	CAWRRDGYTIYF	TGTGCCTGGCGGAGGGACGGTTACACCATATATTTT
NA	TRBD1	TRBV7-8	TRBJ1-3	CASSTGQGLNTIYF	TGTGCCAGCAGCACCGGACAGGGATTAAACACCATATATTTT
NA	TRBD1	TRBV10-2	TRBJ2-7	CASSVPGQRYEQYF	TGCGCCAGCAGTGTCCCGGGACAGCGCTACGAGCAGTACTTC
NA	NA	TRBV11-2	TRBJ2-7	CASSSYSYEQYF	TGTGCCAGCAGCAGCTACTCCTACGAGCAGTACTTC
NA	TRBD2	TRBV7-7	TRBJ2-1	CASSPHSGGVYNEQFF	TGTGCCAGCAGCCCTCATAGCGGGGGGGTATACAATGAGCAGTTCTTC
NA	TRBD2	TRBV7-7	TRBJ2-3	CASSASGGGTDTQYF	TGTGCCAGCAGCGCTAGCGGGGGGGGCACAGATACGCAGTATTTT
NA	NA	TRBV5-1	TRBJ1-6	CASSLSGDNSPLHF	TGCGCCAGCAGCTTGTCTGGAGATAATTCACCCCTCCACTTT
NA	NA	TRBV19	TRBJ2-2	CASSIVATGELFF	TGTGCCAGTAGTATCGTAGCCACCGGGGAGCTGTTTTTT
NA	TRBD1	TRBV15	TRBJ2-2	CATSSGTGATGELFF	TGTGCCACCAGCAGCGGGACAGGAGCCACCGGGGAGCTGTTTTTT
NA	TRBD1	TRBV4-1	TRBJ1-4	CASSQELGTVATNEKLFF	TGCGCCAGCAGCCAAGAACTCGGGACAGTTGCAACTAATGAAAAACTGTTTTTT
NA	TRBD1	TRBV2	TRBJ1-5	CASRDKTGDQPQHF	TGTGCCAGCAGAGACAAGACAGGGGATCAGCCCCAGCATTTT
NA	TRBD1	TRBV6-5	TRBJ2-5	CASSSDRGGWETQYF	TGTGCCAGCAGTTCCGACAGGGGTGGGTGGGAGACCCAGTACTTC
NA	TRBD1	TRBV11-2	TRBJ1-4	CASRSGTGLEKLFF	TGTGCCAGCAGGTCGGGGACAGGGCTGGAAAAACTGTTTTTT
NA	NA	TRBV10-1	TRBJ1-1	CASSESTGKTEAFF	TGCGCCAGCAGTGAGTCCACAGGGAAGACTGAAGCTTTCTTT
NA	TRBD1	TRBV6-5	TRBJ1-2	CASSYTGQGAPYTF	TGTGCCAGCAGTTACACGGGACAGGGGGCCCCTTACACCTTC
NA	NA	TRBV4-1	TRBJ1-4	CASSQEVRQGGEKLFF	TGCGCCAGCAGCCAAGAAGTTAGGCAGGGTGGCGAAAAACTGTTTTTT
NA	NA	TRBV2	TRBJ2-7	CASSPDWKIGEQYF	TGTGCCAGCAGCCCGGACTGGAAGATTGGCGAGCAGTACTTC
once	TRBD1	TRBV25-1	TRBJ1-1	CASSEGTGVRAFF	TGTGCCAGCAGTGAAGGGACAGGGGTTAGAGCTTTCTTT
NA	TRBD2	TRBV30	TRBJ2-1	CAWRPTPAGGYNEQFF	TGTGCCTGGAGGCCGACACCAGCGGGGGGCTACAATGAGCAGTTCTTC
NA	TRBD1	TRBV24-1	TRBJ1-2	CATSDSGTGGRYGYTF	TGTGCCACCAGTGATTCCGGGACAGGGGGCCGCTATGGCTACACCTTC
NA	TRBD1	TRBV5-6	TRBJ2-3	CASSLGTGADTQYF	TGTGCCAGCAGCTTGGGGACAGGGGCGGATACGCAGTATTTT
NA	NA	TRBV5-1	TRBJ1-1	CASSTQGNTEAFF	TGCGCCAGCAGCACACAGGGAAACACTGAAGCTTTCTTT
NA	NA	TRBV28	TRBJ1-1	CASLGGGTLEAFF	TGTGCCAGCCTCGGTGGGGGGACGCTCGAAGCTTTCTTT
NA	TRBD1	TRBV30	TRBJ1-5	CAWDTGGPQHF	TGTGCCTGGGACACAGGGGGGCCCCAGCATTTT
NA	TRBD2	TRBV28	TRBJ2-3	CASKTGTSGGGETDTQYF	TGTGCCAGCAAGACCGGGACTAGCGGGGGAGGTGAGACAGATACGCAGTATTTT
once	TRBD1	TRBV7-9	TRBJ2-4	CASSLEDRFNIQYF	TGTGCCAGCAGCTTGGAGGACAGGTTTAACATTCAGTACTTC
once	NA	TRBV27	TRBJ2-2	CASSLSGTERYTGELFF	TGTGCCAGCAGTTTATCAGGAACAGAGAGATACACCGGGGAGCTGTTTTTT
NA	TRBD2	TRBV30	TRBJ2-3	CACRTSGGQDTQYF	TGTGCCTGCAGAACTAGCGGGGGACAAGATACGCAGTATTTT
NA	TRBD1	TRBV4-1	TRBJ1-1	CASSPSKQGLTEAFF	TGCGCCAGCAGCCCCAGCAAACAGGGGTTGACTGAAGCTTTCTTT
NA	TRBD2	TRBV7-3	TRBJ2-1	CASSLTSGGYNEQFF	TGTGCCAGCAGCTTAACTAGCGGGGGTTACAATGAGCAGTTCTTC
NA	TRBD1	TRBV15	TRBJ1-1	CATSFRDRGSAFF	TGTGCCACCAGCTTTCGAGACAGGGGATCCGCTTTCTTT
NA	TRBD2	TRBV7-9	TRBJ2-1	CASSLSGLAGGPRNEQFF	TGTGCCAGCAGCTTATCAGGACTAGCGGGGGGGCCGAGGAATGAGCAGTTCTTC
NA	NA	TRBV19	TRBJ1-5	CASSIQGMYYNQPQHF	TGTGCCAGTAGTATACAGGGGATGTATTACAATCAGCCCCAGCATTTT
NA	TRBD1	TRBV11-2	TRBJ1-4	CASSVGTGGAKLFF	TGTGCCAGCAGCGTAGGGACAGGGGGTGCAAAACTGTTTTTT
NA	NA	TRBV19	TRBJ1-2	CASSISGANYGYTF	TGTGCCAGTAGTATTTCAGGGGCGAACTATGGCTACACCTTC
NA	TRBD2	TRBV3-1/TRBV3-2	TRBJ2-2	CASSPIAGSNTGELFF	TGTGCCAGCAGCCCCATAGCGGGGTCGAACACCGGGGAGCTGTTTTTT
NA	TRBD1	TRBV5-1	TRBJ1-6	CASSLTGGVSPLHF	TGCGCCAGCAGCTTGACAGGGGGCGTCTCACCCCTCCACTTT
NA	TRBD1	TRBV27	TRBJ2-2	CASRQQGALTGELFF	TGTGCCAGCAGACAGCAGGGGGCGCTTACCGGGGAGCTGTTTTTT
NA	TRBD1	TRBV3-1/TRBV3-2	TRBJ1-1	CASSKQGTQQEAFF	TGTGCCAGCAGCAAACAGGGGACCCAGCAGGAAGCTTTCTTT
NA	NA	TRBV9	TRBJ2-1	CASSVGSEQFF	TGTGCCAGCAGCGTAGGTAGTGAGCAGTTCTTC
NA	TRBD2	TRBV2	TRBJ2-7	CASTSSGAPRYEQYF	TGTGCCAGCACGTCTAGCGGGGCTCCACGGTACGAGCAGTACTTC
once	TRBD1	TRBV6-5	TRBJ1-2	CASSYIRTGNGYTF	TGTGCCAGCAGTTACATACGGACAGGGAATGGCTACACCTTC
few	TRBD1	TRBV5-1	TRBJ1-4	CASSLKQGTNEKLFF	TGCGCCAGCAGCTTGAAACAGGGGACTAATGAAAAACTGTTTTTT
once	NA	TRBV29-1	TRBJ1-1	CSVGNRVLQGTEAFF	TGCAGCGTAGGGAACAGGGTCCTTCAGGGTACTGAAGCTTTCTTT
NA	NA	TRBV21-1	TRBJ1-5	CASSKALRDRGSNSNQPQHF	TGTGCCAGCAGCAAAGCGCTGAGGGACAGGGGCAGTAATAGCAATCAGCCCCAGCATTTT
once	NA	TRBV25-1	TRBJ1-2	CASSDPPGQGRNYGYTF	TGTGCCAGCAGTGACCCCCCGGGGCAGGGGCGAAACTATGGCTACACCTTC
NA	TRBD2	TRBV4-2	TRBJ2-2	CASSLRLAGSTGELFF	TGTGCCAGCAGCTTAAGACTAGCGGGATCCACCGGGGAGCTGTTTTTT
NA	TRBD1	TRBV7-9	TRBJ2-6	CASRPDRVLSGANVLTF	TGTGCCAGCAGACCGGACAGGGTCCTCTCTGGGGCCAACGTCCTGACTTTC
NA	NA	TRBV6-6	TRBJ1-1	CASSRFREGQAFF	TGTGCCAGCAGTCGATTCAGGGAAGGGCAAGCTTTCTTT
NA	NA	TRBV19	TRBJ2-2	CASSMAARGLIGELFF	TGTGCCAGTAGTATGGCGGCTAGAGGGTTGATCGGGGAGCTGTTTTTT
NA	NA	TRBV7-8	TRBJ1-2	CASSLGGERAGALNYGYTF	TGTGCCAGCAGCTTAGGAGGGGAAAGGGCAGGGGCCCTTAACTATGGCTACACCTTC
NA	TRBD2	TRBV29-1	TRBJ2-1	CSVDRYSAGGHNEQFF	TGCAGCGTTGATCGGTACTCAGCGGGGGGCCACAATGAGCAGTTCTTC
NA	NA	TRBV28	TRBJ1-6	CAQLLGFGNSPLHF	TGTGCCCAGTTATTGGGCTTTGGTAATTCACCCCTCCACTTT
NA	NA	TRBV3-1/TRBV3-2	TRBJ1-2	CASSQGRVNYGYTF	TGTGCCAGCAGCCAAGGGCGGGTTAACTATGGCTACACCTTC
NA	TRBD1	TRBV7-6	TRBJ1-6	CASSVTSGTGNSPLHF	TGTGCCAGCAGCGTGACCTCCGGGACAGGGAATTCACCCCTCCACTTT